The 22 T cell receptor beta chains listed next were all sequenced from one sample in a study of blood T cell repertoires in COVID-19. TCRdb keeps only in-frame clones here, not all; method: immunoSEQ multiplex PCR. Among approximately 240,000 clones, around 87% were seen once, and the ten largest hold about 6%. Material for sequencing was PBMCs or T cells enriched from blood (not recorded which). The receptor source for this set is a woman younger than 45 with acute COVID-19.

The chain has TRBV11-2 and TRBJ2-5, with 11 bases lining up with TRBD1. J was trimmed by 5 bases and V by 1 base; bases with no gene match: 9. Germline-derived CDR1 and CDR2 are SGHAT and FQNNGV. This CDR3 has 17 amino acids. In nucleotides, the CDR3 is TGTGCCAGCAGCTTAGGCCGGGACAGGGGGGTGTGGGAGACCCAGTACTTC. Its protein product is CASSLGRDRGVWETQYF.

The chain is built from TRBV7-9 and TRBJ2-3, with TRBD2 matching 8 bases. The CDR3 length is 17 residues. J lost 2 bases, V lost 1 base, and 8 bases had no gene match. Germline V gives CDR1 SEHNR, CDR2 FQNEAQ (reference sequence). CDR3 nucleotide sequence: TGTGCCAGCAGCTTAGTAATTAGCGGGGCAACCACAGATACGCAGTATTTT. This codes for CASSLVISGATTDTQYF.

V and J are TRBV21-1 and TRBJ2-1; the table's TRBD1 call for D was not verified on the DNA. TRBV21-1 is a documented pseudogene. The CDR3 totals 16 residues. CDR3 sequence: CASSKAQGLPCNEQFF. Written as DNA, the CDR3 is TGTGCCAGCAGCAAAGCCCAGGGTCTGCCTTGCAATGAGCAGTTCTTC.

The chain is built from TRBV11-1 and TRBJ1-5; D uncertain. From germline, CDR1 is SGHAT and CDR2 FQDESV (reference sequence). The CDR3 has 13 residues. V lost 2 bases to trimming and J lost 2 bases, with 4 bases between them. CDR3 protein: CASSLQGNQPQHF. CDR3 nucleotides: TGTGCCAGCAGCTTACAGGGCAATCAGCCCCAGCATTTT. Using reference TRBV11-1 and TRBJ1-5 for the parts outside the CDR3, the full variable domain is EAEVAQSPRYKITEKSQAVAFWCDPISGHATLYWYRQILGQGPELLVQFQDESVVDDSQLPKDRFSAERLKGVDSTLKIQPAELGDSAMYLCASSLQGNQPQHFGDGTRLSIL.

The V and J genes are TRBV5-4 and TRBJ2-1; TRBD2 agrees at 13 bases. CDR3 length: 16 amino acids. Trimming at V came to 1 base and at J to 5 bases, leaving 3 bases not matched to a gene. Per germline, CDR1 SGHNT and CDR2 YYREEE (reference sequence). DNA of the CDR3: TGTGCCAGCAGCTTGTCTACTAGCGGGGGGGACAATGAGCAGTTCTTC. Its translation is CASSLSTSGGDNEQFF.

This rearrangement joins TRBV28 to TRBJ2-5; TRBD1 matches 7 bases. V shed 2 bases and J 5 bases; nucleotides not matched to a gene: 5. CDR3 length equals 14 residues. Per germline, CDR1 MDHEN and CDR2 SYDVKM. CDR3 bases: TGTGCCAGCAGTTTACGACAGGGCGGGGAGACCCAGTACTTC. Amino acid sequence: CASSLRQGGETQYF. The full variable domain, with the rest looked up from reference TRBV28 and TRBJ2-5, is DVKVTQSSRYLVKRTGEKVFLECVQDMDHENMFWYRQDPGLGLRLIYFSYDVKMKEKGDIPEGYSVSREKKERFSLILESASTNQTSMYLCASSLRQGGETQYFGPGTRLLVL.

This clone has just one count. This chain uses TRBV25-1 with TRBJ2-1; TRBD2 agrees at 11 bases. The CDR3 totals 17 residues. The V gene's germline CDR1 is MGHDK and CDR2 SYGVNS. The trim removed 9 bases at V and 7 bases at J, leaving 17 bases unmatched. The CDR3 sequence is CARSPSGGRLSRNEQFF. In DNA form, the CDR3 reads TGTGCCAGGTCCCCTAGCGGGGGGAGGTTGTCTAGGAATGAGCAGTTCTTC.

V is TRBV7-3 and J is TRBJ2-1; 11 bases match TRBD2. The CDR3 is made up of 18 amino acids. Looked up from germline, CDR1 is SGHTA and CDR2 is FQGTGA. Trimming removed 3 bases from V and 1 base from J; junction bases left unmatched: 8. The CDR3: CASSLIAGGARSYNEQFF. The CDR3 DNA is TGTGCCAGCAGCTTGATAGCGGGAGGGGCTAGGTCCTACAATGAGCAGTTCTTC.

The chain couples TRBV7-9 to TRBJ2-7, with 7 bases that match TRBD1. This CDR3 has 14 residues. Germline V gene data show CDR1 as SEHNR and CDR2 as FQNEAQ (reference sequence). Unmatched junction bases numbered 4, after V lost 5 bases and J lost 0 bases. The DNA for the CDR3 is TGTGCCAGCAGCATAGGACAGGACTCCTACGAGCAGTACTTC. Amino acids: CASSIGQDSYEQYF. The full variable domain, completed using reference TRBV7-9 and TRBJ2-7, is DTGVSQNPRHKITKRGQNVTFRCDPISEHNRLYWYRQTLGQGPEFLTYFQNEAQLEKSRLLSDRFSAERPKGSFSTLEIQRTEQGDSAMYLCASSIGQDSYEQYFGPGTRLTVT.

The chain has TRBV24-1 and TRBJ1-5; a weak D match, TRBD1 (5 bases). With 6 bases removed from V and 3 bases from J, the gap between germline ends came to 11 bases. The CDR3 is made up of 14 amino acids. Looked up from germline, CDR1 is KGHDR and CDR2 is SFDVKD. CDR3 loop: CATSPRGTNQPQHF. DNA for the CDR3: TGTGCCACCAGTCCCCGGGGGACCAATCAGCCCCAGCATTTT.

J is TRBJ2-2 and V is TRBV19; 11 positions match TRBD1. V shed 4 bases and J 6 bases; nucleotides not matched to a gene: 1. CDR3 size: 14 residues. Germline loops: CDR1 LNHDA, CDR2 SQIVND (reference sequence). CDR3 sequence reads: CASSTGQGAGELFF. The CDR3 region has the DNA TGTGCCAGTAGTACGGGACAGGGGGCCGGGGAGCTGTTTTTT.

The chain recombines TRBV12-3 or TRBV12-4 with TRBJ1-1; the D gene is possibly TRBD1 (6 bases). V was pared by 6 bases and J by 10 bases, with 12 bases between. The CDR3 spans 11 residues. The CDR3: CASSYRDVAFF. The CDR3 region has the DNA TGTGCCAGCAGCTACAGGGACGTAGCTTTCTTT.

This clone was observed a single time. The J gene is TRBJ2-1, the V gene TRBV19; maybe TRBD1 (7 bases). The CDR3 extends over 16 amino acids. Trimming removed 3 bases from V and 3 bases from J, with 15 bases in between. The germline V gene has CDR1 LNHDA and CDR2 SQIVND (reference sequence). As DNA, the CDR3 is TGTGCCAGTAGTATTGGGGCAGGGGGGAACTACAATGAGCAGTTCTTC. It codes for CASSIGAGGNYNEQFF.

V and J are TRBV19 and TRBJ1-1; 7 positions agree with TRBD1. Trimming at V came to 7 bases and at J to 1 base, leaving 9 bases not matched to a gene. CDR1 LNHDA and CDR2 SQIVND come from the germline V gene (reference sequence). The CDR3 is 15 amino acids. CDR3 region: CASISAGTANTEAFF. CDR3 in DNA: TGTGCCAGTATCTCGGCGGGGACAGCGAACACTGAAGCTTTCTTT.

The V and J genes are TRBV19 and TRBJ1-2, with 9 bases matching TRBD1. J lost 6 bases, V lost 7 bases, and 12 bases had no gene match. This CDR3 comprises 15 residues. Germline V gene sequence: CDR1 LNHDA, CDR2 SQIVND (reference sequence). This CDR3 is CASNEQGANPHGYTF. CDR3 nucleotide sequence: TGTGCCAGTAACGAACAGGGGGCTAACCCACATGGCTACACCTTC. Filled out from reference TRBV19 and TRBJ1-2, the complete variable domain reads DGGITQSPKYLFRKEGQNVTLSCEQNLNHDAMYWYRQDPGQGLRLIYYSQIVNDFQKGDIAEGYSVSREKKESFPLTVTSAQKNPTAFYLCASNEQGANPHGYTFGSGTRLTVV.

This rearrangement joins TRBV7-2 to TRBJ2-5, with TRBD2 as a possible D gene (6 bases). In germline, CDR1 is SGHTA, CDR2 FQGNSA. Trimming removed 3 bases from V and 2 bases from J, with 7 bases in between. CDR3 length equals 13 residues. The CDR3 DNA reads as TGTGCCAGCAGCTTTAGCGGTCAAGAGACCCAGTACTTC. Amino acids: CASSFSGQETQYF.

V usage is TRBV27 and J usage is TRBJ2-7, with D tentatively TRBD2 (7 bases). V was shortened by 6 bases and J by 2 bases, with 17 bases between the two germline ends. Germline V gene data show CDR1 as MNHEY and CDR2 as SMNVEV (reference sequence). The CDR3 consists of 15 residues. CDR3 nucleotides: TGTGCCAGCAGCCGCTGGGCGGGGGACACCTACGAGCAGTACTTC. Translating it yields CASSRWAGDTYEQYF.

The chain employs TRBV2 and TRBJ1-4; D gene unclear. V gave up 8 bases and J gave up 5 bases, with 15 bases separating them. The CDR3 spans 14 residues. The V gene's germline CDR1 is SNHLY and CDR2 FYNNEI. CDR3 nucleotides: TGTGCCAGCTACGGAGGCGCGAAAAATGAAAAACTGTTTTTT. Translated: CASYGGAKNEKLFF.

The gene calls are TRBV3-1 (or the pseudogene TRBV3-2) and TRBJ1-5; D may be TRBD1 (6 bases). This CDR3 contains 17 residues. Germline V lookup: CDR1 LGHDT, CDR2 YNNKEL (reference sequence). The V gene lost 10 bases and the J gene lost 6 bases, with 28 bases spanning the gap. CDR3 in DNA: TGTGCCACTCACCGGAGGGGGGGGAGGGTTCGTTGTCAGCCCCAGCATTTT. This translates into CATHRRGGRVRCQPQHF.

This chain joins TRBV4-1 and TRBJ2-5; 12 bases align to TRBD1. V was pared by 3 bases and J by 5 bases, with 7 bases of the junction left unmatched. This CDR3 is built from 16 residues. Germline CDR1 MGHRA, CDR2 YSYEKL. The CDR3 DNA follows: TGCGCCAGCAGCCACTCCGGGACAGGGGGCCGGGAGACCCAGTACTTC. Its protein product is CASSHSGTGGRETQYF.

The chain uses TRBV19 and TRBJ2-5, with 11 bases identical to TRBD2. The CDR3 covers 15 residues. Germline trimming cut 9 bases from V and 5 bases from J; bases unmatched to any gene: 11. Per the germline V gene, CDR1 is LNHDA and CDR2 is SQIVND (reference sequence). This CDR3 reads CASGEGLAGGETQYF. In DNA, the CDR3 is TGTGCCAGCGGTGAGGGGCTAGCGGGAGGTGAGACCCAGTACTTC.

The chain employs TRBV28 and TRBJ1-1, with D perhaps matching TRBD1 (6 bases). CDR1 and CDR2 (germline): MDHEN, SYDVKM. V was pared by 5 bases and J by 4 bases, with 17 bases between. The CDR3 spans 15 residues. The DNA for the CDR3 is TGTGCCAGCAGTCCCCCTACAGGGAGAGTCACTGAAGCTTTCTTT. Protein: CASSPPTGRVTEAFF.